This T cell receptor beta chain was profiled in a study of CD8+ T cells in alopecia areata. Study overall: Spontaneously alopecic C3H/HeJ graft donors, roughly 6-13 months old, gave skin to roughly 7-10-week-old female C3H/HeJ mice.

There are 15 residues in the CDR3. Losses at the gene ends were 3 bases for V and 5 bases for J; bases not matched to a gene: 5. From germline, CDR1 is NNHNN and CDR2 SYGAGS (reference sequence). Cell sorting was performed on pooled cutaneous lymph node cells with CD4, CD8alpha, NKG2D, NKG2ACE and other markers. Isolated RNA was reverse transcribed into cDNA used as the sequencing template. Libraries were prepared by immunoSEQ multiplex PCR; TCRdb keeps only in-frame clonotypes and omits some of them. Sampling found about 3,600 clones, none seen once. The study, taken as a whole, reports: It was lesional scalp, especially alopecia totalis/universalis, that showed higher clonality than normal scalp. Alphabeta T cells residing in normal skin are also sequenced in scalp samples. TCRs were shared less clearly across patients than in mice, possibly for HLA-related reasons.

This clone has a count of ten or more. Its target is unknown. Gene names denote mouse genes. The read stops 3 residues short of the end of the CDR3; the missing end is completed from the germline J gene. The rearrangement joins TRBV13-2 to TRBJ1-6, with TRBD1 matching 7 bases. TRBJ1-6 qualifies as an ORF whose function is uncertain. The source of this sequence is a C3H/HeJ mouse with alopecia areata. This line is of MHC haplotype H2-k. The sequencing input was CD8+ T cells sorted from a lymph node. The CDR3 bases that were read are TGTGCCAGCGGTGTTTTTCAGGGGGATAATTCGCCC. Translating it yields CASGVFQGDNSP. The whole CDR3 reads CASGVFQGDNSPLYF.